This entry is about one TCR beta chain. As yet, its antigen is unknown. The PCR made use of 60 Vbeta and 13 Jbeta primers. Measured with immunoSEQ multiplex PCR; TCRdb has only the in-frame clones, and not every one. The sample's table shows some 41,000 clones. This sample is drawn from a study of cytomegalovirus exposure and HLA in healthy donors. Study background: An early data release held tens of millions of unique TCRs from HLA-typed donors.

Whole-study findings and limits: Researchers left out some V segments, among them TRBV6-2 and TRBV6-3, as indistinguishable. For most TCR sequences rarity was the rule, although some public TCRs occurred in many donors.

Healthy bone marrow donors made up the donor group. The CDR3 runs to 13 residues. The V end lost 0 bases, the J end lost 7 bases, and 10 bases lay between the germline ends. CDR1 is SGHRS, CDR2 YFSETQ, per germline. The sample was PBMCs. The chain is built from TRBV5-1 and TRBJ1-1; D gene uncertain. The receptor was isolated from a man aged 25 to 45 in good health and CMV-seronegative. In DNA form, the CDR3 reads TGCGCCAGCAGCTTGGACACCGCGGTTGAAGCTTTCTTT. Its protein product is CASSLDTAVEAFF.